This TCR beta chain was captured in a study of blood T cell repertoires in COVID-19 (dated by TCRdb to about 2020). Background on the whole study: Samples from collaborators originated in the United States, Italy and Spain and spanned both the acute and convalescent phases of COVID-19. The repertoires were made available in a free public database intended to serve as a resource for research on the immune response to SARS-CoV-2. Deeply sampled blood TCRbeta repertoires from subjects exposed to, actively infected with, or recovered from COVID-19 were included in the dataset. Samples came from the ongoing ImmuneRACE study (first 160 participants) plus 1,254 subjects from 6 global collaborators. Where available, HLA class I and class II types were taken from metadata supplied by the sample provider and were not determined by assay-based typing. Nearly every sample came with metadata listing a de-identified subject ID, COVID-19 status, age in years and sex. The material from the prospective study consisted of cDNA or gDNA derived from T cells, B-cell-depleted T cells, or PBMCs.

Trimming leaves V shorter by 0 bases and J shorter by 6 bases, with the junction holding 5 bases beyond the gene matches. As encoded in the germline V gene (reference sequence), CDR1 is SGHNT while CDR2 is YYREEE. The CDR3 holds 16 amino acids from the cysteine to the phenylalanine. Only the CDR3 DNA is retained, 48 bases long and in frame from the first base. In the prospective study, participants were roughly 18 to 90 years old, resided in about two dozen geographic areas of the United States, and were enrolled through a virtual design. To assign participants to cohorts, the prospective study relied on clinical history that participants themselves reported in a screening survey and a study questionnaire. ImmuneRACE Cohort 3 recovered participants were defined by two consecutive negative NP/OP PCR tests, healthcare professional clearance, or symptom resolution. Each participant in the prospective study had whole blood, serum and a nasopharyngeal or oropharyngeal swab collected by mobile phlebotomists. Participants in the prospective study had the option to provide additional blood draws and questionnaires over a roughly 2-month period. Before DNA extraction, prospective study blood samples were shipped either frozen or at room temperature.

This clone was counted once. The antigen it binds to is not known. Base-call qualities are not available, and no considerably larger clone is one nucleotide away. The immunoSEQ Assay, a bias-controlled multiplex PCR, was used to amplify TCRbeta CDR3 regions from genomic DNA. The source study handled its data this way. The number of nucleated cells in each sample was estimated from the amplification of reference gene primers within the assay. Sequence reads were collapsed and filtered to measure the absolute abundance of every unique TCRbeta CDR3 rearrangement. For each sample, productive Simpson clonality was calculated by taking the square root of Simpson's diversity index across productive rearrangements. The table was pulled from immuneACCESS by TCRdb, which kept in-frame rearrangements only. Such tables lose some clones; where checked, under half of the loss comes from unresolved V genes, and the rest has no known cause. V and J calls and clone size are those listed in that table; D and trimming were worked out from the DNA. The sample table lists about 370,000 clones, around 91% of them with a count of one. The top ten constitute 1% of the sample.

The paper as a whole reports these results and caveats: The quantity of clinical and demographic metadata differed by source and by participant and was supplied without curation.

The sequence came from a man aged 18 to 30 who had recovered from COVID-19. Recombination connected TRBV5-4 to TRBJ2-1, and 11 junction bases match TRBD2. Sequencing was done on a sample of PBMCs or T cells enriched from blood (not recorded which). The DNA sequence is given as TGTGCCAGCAGCTTGGATCTAGCGGGAGGTCTCAATGAGCAGTTCTTC. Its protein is CASSLDLAGGLNEQFF.